The 20 T cell receptor beta chains below all came from one sample that was sequenced in a study of monozygotic twins with inflammatory bowel disease. TCRdb processed the 5' RACE reads again and assigns one entry to each CDR3 protein, with no DNA. The repertoire shows roughly 170,000 distinct CDR3 sequences; the top ten hold just under 7.5%. Sequencing was carried out using blood. Receptor source: a human donor with ulcerative colitis or Crohn's disease, or a healthy co-twin of an affected twin (not recorded which).

V gene TRBV7-8 combines with J gene TRBJ2-1; TCRdb's assignment of TRBD2 cannot be checked, as there is no DNA. The CDR3 totals 15 residues. In germline, CDR1 is SGHVS, CDR2 FQNEAQ. The CDR3 protein is CASSLEATSGNEQFF. Combining the CDR3 with reference TRBV7-8 and TRBJ2-1 gives the whole variable domain GAGVSQSPRYKVAKRGQDVALRCDPISGHVSLFWYQQALGQGPEFLTYFQNEAQLDKSGLPSDRFFAERPEGSVSTLKIQRTQQEDSAVYLCASSLEATSGNEQFFGPGTRLTVL.

V is TRBV5-1 and J is TRBJ2-5; lacking DNA, the TRBD2 call made by TCRdb goes unchecked. Germline lookup yields CDR1 SGHRS and CDR2 YFSETQ. CDR3 length: 15 amino acids. The CDR3 here is CASSLGVGLQETQYF.

The chain couples TRBV30 to TRBJ1-6; TCRdb names TRBD1, which stays unverified in the absence of DNA. CDR1 and CDR2 from the germline V gene are GTSNPN and SVGIG (reference sequence). The CDR3 sequence is 16 residues long. CDR3 region: CAWTKTGGSYNSPLHF.

The V call is TRBV10-3, the J call TRBJ2-1; TCRdb gives TRBD1 as the D gene, but with no DNA this cannot be confirmed. CDR3 length: 19 amino acids. Germline V lookup: CDR1 ENHRY, CDR2 SYGVKD. The CDR3 protein is CAISRSNRDTNLRGDEQFF.

J is TRBJ2-7 and V is TRBV3-1; as DNA is missing, the TRBD1 call by TCRdb cannot be tested. The CDR3 loop spans 14 amino acids. Germline V gene data show CDR1 as LGHDT and CDR2 as YNNKEL (reference sequence). CDR3 residues: CASSRRNRFQGQYF.

The V gene is TRBV5-4, the J gene TRBJ2-5; TCRdb returns TRBD1, unconfirmable since there is no DNA. The CDR3 has 15 residues. Germline V gene sequence: CDR1 SGHNT, CDR2 YYREEE (reference sequence). CDR3 amino acids: CASSRADSRQETQYF.

CDR3 protein: CASSQEGLSSYEQYF. This chain connects TRBV4-2 to TRBJ2-7; TCRdb's D call of TRBD2 is untestable without DNA. Germline CDR1 reads LGHNA; CDR2 reads YNFKEQ. The CDR3 length is 15 residues.

The V gene is TRBV20-1, the J gene TRBJ1-2. Germline values: CDR1 DFQATT, CDR2 SNEGSKA (reference sequence). This CDR3 spans 12 amino acids. This CDR3 reads CSAKEPHYGYTF.

V is TRBV28 and J is TRBJ2-7; TCRdb proposes TRBD2, but this gene call is untestable without DNA. The CDR3 length is 11 residues. Germline V gives CDR1 MDHEN, CDR2 SYDVKM. This chain's CDR3 is CASRRSGEQYF. The full variable domain, rest sourced from reference TRBV28 and TRBJ2-7, is DVKVTQSSRYLVKRTGEKVFLECVQDMDHENMFWYRQDPGLGLRLIYFSYDVKMKEKGDIPEGYSVSREKKERFSLILESASTNQTSMYLCASRRSGEQYFGPGTRLTVT.

The chain recombines TRBV7-9 with TRBJ2-1; with no DNA, the TCRdb D assignment of TRBD2 cannot be verified. Germline CDR1 reads SEHNR; CDR2 reads FQNEAQ (reference sequence). The length of the CDR3 is 15 residues. The CDR3 protein is CASSPRFESGYEQFF.

The CDR3 spells CASSPGDGEQYF. The rearrangement links TRBV13 to TRBJ2-7; TCRdb designates TRBD1, a call that cannot be tested without DNA. Germline V gene sequence: CDR1 PRHDT, CDR2 FYEKMQ (reference sequence). The CDR3 extends over 12 amino acids.

The chain carries TRBV10-3 and TRBJ2-5; without DNA, the TCRdb call of TRBD2 cannot be checked. This CDR3 spans 12 amino acids. Looked up from germline, CDR1 is ENHRY and CDR2 is SYGVKD. CDR3 residues: CAIDTSGETQYF.

The J gene is TRBJ2-1, the V gene TRBV5-1; without DNA, the TCRdb call of TRBD2 cannot be checked. The CDR3 has 16 amino acids. Germline assignment: CDR1 SGHRS and CDR2 YFSETQ. The CDR3 here is CASSFSSGRARDEQFF. The complete variable domain, with remaining parts taken from reference TRBV5-1 and TRBJ2-1, reads KAGVTQTPRYLIKTRGQQVTLSCSPISGHRSVSWYQQTPGQGLQFLFEYFSETQRNKGNFPGRFSGRQFSNSRSEMNVSTLELGDSALYLCASSFSSGRARDEQFFGPGTRLTVL.

This chain connects TRBV12-3 or TRBV12-4 to TRBJ1-5; TCRdb reports TRBD1, a call that lacks DNA to check it against. The CDR3 is 18 amino acids. CDR3 protein: CASMSPGTGWGSNQPQHF.

V gene TRBV20-1 combines with J gene TRBJ2-1; TCRdb selects TRBD1, and the lack of DNA leaves this call unchecked. CDR3 length: 11 residues. The germline gives CDR1 DFQATT, CDR2 SNEGSKA (reference sequence). The CDR3 here is CSARDRDEQFF.

This chain connects TRBV6-1 to TRBJ1-5. Germline CDR1 MNHNS, CDR2 SASEGT. CDR3 size: 16 residues. CDR3 protein: CASSGLVLYSNQPQHF.

CDR3 residues: CASGRPSGSLLNEQFF. The chain uses TRBV28 and TRBJ2-1; no DNA is available, so the TRBD2 call from TCRdb remains unchecked. Germline values: CDR1 MDHEN, CDR2 SYDVKM. This CDR3 region has 16 residues.

The chain has TRBV6-2 or TRBV6-3 and TRBJ2-5. The CDR3 length is 15 residues. Germline V lookup: CDR1 MNHEY, CDR2 SVGEGT. The CDR3 protein is CASSYGWRLGETQYF.

The V call is TRBV7-9, the J call TRBJ1-4; TCRdb calls TRBD1, which cannot be checked without DNA. Germline lookup yields CDR1 SEHNR and CDR2 FQNEAQ (reference sequence). The CDR3 covers 15 residues. The CDR3 reads CASSAPGPYNEKLFF.

The chain links TRBV7-2 to TRBJ1-1; TCRdb calls TRBD1, which cannot be checked without DNA. Germline loops: CDR1 SGHTA, CDR2 FQGNSA. The CDR3 runs to 11 residues. CDR3 amino acids: CASSLAGAARF.